Below are 29 T cell receptor beta chains sequenced from a single sample in a study of control samples from healthy donors and cancer patients (dated by TCRdb to 2018 to 2020). The library was built by means of the immunoSEQ multiplex PCR assay. In TCRdb, the immuneACCESS table is reduced to in-frame sequences with V and J assigned. These tables do not hold every clone; where another copy was compared, an unresolved V gene accounts for under half, and the others remain unexplained. The sample records 75,000 to 90,000 clones, more than 75% of which are singletons. The ten most abundant clones make up approximately 21% of the sample. The sample consisted of blood. All receptors come from a young man in good health.

This sequence joins TRBV24-1 and TRBJ2-2, with D unclear. Germline loops: CDR1 KGHDR, CDR2 SFDVKD. This CDR3 has 14 residues. V gave up 7 bases and J gave up 0 bases, with 8 bases separating them. The CDR3 sequence is CATSSFSNTGELFF. In nucleotides, the CDR3 is TGTGCCACCAGCTCGTTTTCGAACACCGGGGAGCTGTTTTTT.

The chain combines TRBV23-1 with TRBJ1-5, with D perhaps TRBD1 (6 bases). TRBV23-1 is recorded as an ORF, its role being uncertain. This CDR3 is 17 amino acids long. Trimming took off 0 bases at V and 0 bases at J, with 12 bases between the two ends. The CDR3 sequence: CASSQSAQGYSNQPQHF. In DNA, the CDR3 is TGCGCCAGCAGTCAATCCGCACAGGGTTATAGCAATCAGCCCCAGCATTTT.

This chain connects TRBV5-1 to TRBJ1-2; D gene ambiguous. The V and J ends lost 3 bases and 4 bases respectively, with 7 bases between them. CDR1 is SGHRS, CDR2 YFSETQ, per germline. The CDR3 has 12 residues. As DNA, the CDR3 is TGCGCCAGCAGCTCGGACGGCTATGGCTACACCTTC. Encoded protein: CASSSDGYGYTF.

V and J are TRBV2 and TRBJ2-5; D is perhaps TRBD1 (5 bases). The CDR3 contains 13 residues. From germline, CDR1 is SNHLY and CDR2 FYNNEI. The germline V and J ends were trimmed by 6 bases and 1 base, with 9 bases remaining between them. DNA of the CDR3: TGTGCCAGCAGGGGGCGCACCCAAGAGACCCAGTACTTC. Its protein is CASRGRTQETQYF. Supplemented by reference TRBV2 and TRBJ2-5, the full variable domain reads EPEVTQTPSHQVTQMGQEVILRCVPISNHLYFYWYRQILGQKVEFLVSFYNNEISEKSEIFDDQFSVERPDGSNFTLKIRSTKLEDSAMYFCASRGRTQETQYFGPGTRLLVL.

The rearrangement links TRBV19 to TRBJ1-5, with a tentative D call TRBD1 (5 bases). The CDR3 has 15 residues. V was trimmed by 0 bases and J by 2 bases, leaving 8 bases between them. The germline CDR1 and CDR2 sequences are LNHDA and SQIVND (reference sequence). As DNA, the CDR3 is TGTGCCAGTAGTATAGATATAGGGGGCAATCAGCCCCAGCATTTT. Translation: CASSIDIGGNQPQHF.

The DNA of the CDR3 is TGTGCCTGGAGTCTTGAGGGTGGACTAGCGGGGGGACTTAGCACAGATACGCAGTATTTT. Translated, it gives CAWSLEGGLAGGLSTDTQYF. The rearrangement links TRBV30 to TRBJ2-3; 14 bases are shared with TRBD2. The V gene end was trimmed by 2 bases and the J gene end by 0 bases; junction bases not matched to a gene: 13. The CDR3 has 20 amino acids. Germline CDR1 GTSNPN, CDR2 SVGIG (reference sequence). Supplemented by reference TRBV30 and TRBJ2-3, the full variable domain reads SQTIHQWPATLVQPVGSPLSLECTVEGTSNPNLYWYRQAAGRGLQLLFYSVGIGQISSEVPQNLSASRPQDRQFILSSKKLLLSDSGFYLCAWSLEGGLAGGLSTDTQYFGPGTRLTVL.

V is TRBV7-8 and J is TRBJ2-2; 8 bases map to TRBD1. The CDR3 covers 18 residues. Germline CDR1 SGHVS, CDR2 FQNEAQ. V gave up 0 bases and J gave up 0 bases; unmatched junction bases: 6. Here the CDR3 reads CASSLAGTGAANTGELFF. In nucleotides, the CDR3 is TGTGCCAGCAGCTTAGCGGGGACAGGCGCCGCGAACACCGGGGAGCTGTTTTTT.

A single count supports this clone. The rearrangement uses TRBV24-1 and TRBJ2-2, with D unclear. This CDR3 comprises 14 residues. The germline V gene has CDR1 KGHDR and CDR2 SFDVKD. The ends were cut back, 4 bases at V and 5 bases at J, with 10 bases in the middle. The CDR3 reads CATSDPGRTGELFF. The CDR3 DNA reads TGTGCCACCAGTGACCCCGGCCGAACCGGGGAGCTGTTTTTT.

The rearrangement uses TRBV5-1 and TRBJ2-7, with D maybe TRBD2 (7 bases). This CDR3 has 16 amino acids. V lost 0 bases and J lost 0, with 13 bases in between. Germline V gene sequence: CDR1 SGHRS, CDR2 YFSETQ. The CDR3: CASSLGSGGSSYEQYV. The DNA for the CDR3 is TGCGCCAGCAGCTTGGGGTCGGGGGGCAGCTCCTACGAGCAGTACGTC.

The chain has TRBV10-1 and TRBJ2-7; 8 bases align to TRBD2. The CDR3 sequence is 14 residues long. V lost 7 bases, J lost 0 bases, and 5 bases stayed unmatched. CDR1 and CDR2 (germline): WNHNN, SYGVQD (reference sequence). CDR3 region: CASKRGPSSYEQYV. As DNA, the CDR3 is TGCGCCAGCAAGCGGGGGCCAAGCTCCTACGAGCAGTACGTC.

This rearrangement joins TRBV5-8 to TRBJ2-3; 8 nucleotides match TRBD2. V shed 3 bases, J shed 4 bases, and the junction held 4 bases outside the gene matches. The CDR3 is 14 residues long. Germline CDR1 is SGHTS and CDR2 is YDEGEE. The DNA of the CDR3 is TGTGCCAGCAGCTCCGGGACTAGAGCAGATACGCAGTATTTT. It yields the protein CASSSGTRADTQYF.

This chain joins TRBV24-1 and TRBJ2-2; D unresolved. The CDR3 totals 15 residues. In germline, CDR1 is KGHDR, CDR2 SFDVKD. Deletions cut 3 bases from V and 4 bases from J, with 11 bases between. CDR3 sequence (DNA): TGTGCCACCAGTGATGCCCCCGCACTCACCGGGGAGCTGTTTTTT. Its protein product is CATSDAPALTGELFF.

This chain connects TRBV5-4 to TRBJ2-3; D perhaps matches TRBD1 (5 bases). The V gene lost 5 bases and the J gene lost 2 bases, with 15 bases spanning the gap. CDR1 and CDR2 from the germline V gene are SGHNT and YYREEE (reference sequence). The CDR3 has 15 amino acids. The CDR3 region has the DNA TGTGCCAGCAGTTCTGACAGAGATCACACAGATACGCAGTATTTT. Protein: CASSSDRDHTDTQYF.

This clone was recorded once. This sequence joins TRBV5-1 and TRBJ2-1; 13 bases are shared with TRBD2. Germline loops: CDR1 SGHRS, CDR2 YFSETQ. The length of the CDR3 is 20 residues. V lost 4 bases to trimming and J lost 0 bases; unmatched junction nucleotides: 13. CDR3 in amino acids: CASSLPLLAGGASSYNEQFF. The CDR3, as DNA: TGCGCCAGCAGCCTCCCCTTACTAGCGGGGGGGGCGAGCTCCTACAATGAGCAGTTCTTC.

The chain employs TRBV24-1 and TRBJ2-1, with a possible D match to TRBD1 (6 bases). Germline lookup yields CDR1 KGHDR and CDR2 SFDVKD. The ends were cut back, 8 bases at V and 9 bases at J, with 10 bases in the middle. The CDR3 sequence is 11 residues long. The CDR3 reads CATTRGGEQFF. For the CDR3, the DNA is TGTGCCACCACCAGGGGCGGTGAGCAGTTCTTC.

The rearrangement links TRBV27 to TRBJ2-5; D uncertain. CDR1 is MNHEY and CDR2 is SMNVEV in the germline V gene (reference sequence). The CDR3 runs to 13 residues. V was clipped by 5 bases and J by 0 bases, with 7 bases between them. The CDR3 DNA follows: TGTGCCAGCAGTCCATATAACCAAGAGACCCAGTACTTC. This gives the protein CASSPYNQETQYF.

CDR3 nucleotide sequence: TGTGCCAGCAGCCAGAGACAGCTCTGGGGCTACACCTTC. Its protein product is CASSQRQLWGYTF. The J gene is TRBJ1-2, the V gene TRBV28; D possibly corresponds to TRBD1 (5 bases). The CDR3 spans 13 residues. In germline, CDR1 is MDHEN, CDR2 SYDVKM. V was clipped by 6 bases and J by 8 bases, with 16 bases between them.

Here the CDR3 reads CASSKTLPPEAFF. The CDR3 nucleotides are TGTGCCAGCAGTAAGACCTTGCCACCTGAAGCTTTCTTT. V gene TRBV2 combines with J gene TRBJ1-1; no clear D. This CDR3 has 13 amino acids. The germline CDR1 and CDR2 sequences are SNHLY and FYNNEI. The germline V and J ends were trimmed by 5 bases and 6 bases, with 13 bases remaining between them.

This clone is a singleton in its sample. The rearrangement joins TRBV6-5 to TRBJ2-3; a weak D match, TRBD2 (5 bases). The CDR3 loop spans 11 amino acids. Germline V gives CDR1 MNHEY, CDR2 SVGAGI. Trimming pared 4 bases from V and 7 bases from J, leaving 6 bases between. The CDR3 loop is CASSSGNTQYF. In DNA form, the CDR3 reads TGTGCCAGCAGTTCGGGGAATACGCAGTATTTT.

This chain connects TRBV3-1 (or the pseudogene TRBV3-2) to TRBJ2-5; no definite D call. The germline gives CDR1 LGHDT, CDR2 YNNKEL (reference sequence). Trimming removed 0 bases at V and 3 bases at J, with 20 bases between. This CDR3 contains 18 residues. The chain's CDR3 is CASSQEYRLTRTEETQYF. The CDR3 DNA reads TGTGCCAGCAGCCAAGAATATCGCCTGACGCGTACAGAAGAGACCCAGTACTTC.

This clone appeared once. The rearrangement uses TRBV4-1 and TRBJ2-5, with TRBD1 matching over 9 bases. This CDR3 is 16 amino acids long. V was clipped by 7 bases and J by 0 bases; unmatched bases: 9. Germline CDR1 reads MGHRA; CDR2 reads YSYEKL. CDR3 in DNA: TGCGCCAGCAACTCCCCGGGACAGGGTCACCAAGAGACCCAGTACTTC. Translated: CASNSPGQGHQETQYF.

CDR3 sequence reads: CATSDFRGPTGESYNEQFF. CDR3 bases: TGTGCCACCAGTGATTTTAGGGGCCCCACAGGGGAATCCTACAATGAGCAGTTCTTC. The genes are TRBV24-1 and TRBJ2-1, with TRBD1 matching 7 bases. Germline CDR1 and CDR2: KGHDR and SFDVKD. The CDR3 totals 19 residues. V gave up 1 base and J gave up 1 base; unmatched junction bases: 12.

The rearrangement joins TRBV5-6 to TRBJ1-2; D is ambiguous. The germline V and J ends were trimmed by 4 bases and 0 bases, with 13 bases remaining between them. Germline values: CDR1 SGHDT, CDR2 YYEEEE. The CDR3 is made up of 15 amino acids. CDR3 region: CASSPHSTANYGYTF. The CDR3 DNA is TGTGCCAGCAGCCCCCACAGTACAGCTAACTATGGCTACACCTTC.

In DNA form, the CDR3 reads TGTGCCATCAGTGAGTCAAGGCAGGGGGCCTACGAGCAGTACTTC. This gives the protein CAISESRQGAYEQYF. The chain links TRBV10-3 to TRBJ2-7; 7 bases agree with TRBD1. Germline CDR1 reads ENHRY; CDR2 reads SYGVKD. V lost 0 bases to trimming and J lost 2 bases; unmatched junction nucleotides: 4. The CDR3 has 15 residues.

CDR3 coding DNA: TGTGCCAGCAGTGAATCTAGGGAGCAGTTCTTC. Protein: CASSESREQFF. The chain is built from TRBV2 and TRBJ2-1; D is unclear. Germline lookup yields CDR1 SNHLY and CDR2 FYNNEI. The CDR3 is 11 residues long. Trimming stripped 2 bases from V and 10 bases from J, with 6 bases between.

V and J are TRBV5-4 and TRBJ2-5, with 8 nucleotides matching TRBD2. Germline loops: CDR1 SGHNT, CDR2 YYREEE (reference sequence). V dropped 4 bases and J dropped 1; count of bases not matched to a gene: 6. The CDR3 is 15 residues long. The DNA of the CDR3 is TGTGCCAGCAGCCCCCGTGCGGGGGGCCAAGAGACCCAGTACTTC. It translates to CASSPRAGGQETQYF. The full variable domain, its missing parts supplied by reference TRBV5-4 and TRBJ2-5, is ETGVTQSPTHLIKTRGQQVTLRCSSQSGHNTVSWYQQALGQGPQFIFQYYREEENGRGNFPPRFSGLQFPNYSSELNVNALELDDSALYLCASSPRAGGQETQYFGPGTRLLVL.

The chain combines TRBV5-1 with TRBJ2-7, with TRBD1 matching over 8 bases. The CDR3 covers 14 residues. The germline V gene encodes CDR1 SGHRS and CDR2 YFSETQ. Trimming took 1 base from V and 1 from J; bases not matched to a gene: 1. Here the CDR3 reads CASSLYRGSYEQYV. CDR3 nucleotides: TGCGCCAGCAGCTTGTACAGGGGGTCCTACGAGCAGTACGTC.

The V gene is TRBV19, the J gene TRBJ1-2; D is undetermined. Per the germline V gene, CDR1 is LNHDA and CDR2 is SQIVND (reference sequence). The CDR3 extends over 14 amino acids. Trimming cost V 7 bases and J 7 bases, with 19 bases left between them. The CDR3 loop reads CASTMGLISRGYTF. The CDR3 DNA is TGTGCCAGTACGATGGGGTTGATATCTCGTGGCTACACCTTC.

V usage is TRBV25-1 and J usage is TRBJ1-2; 11 bases match TRBD1. The CDR3 has 15 residues. Per germline, CDR1 MGHDK and CDR2 SYGVNS. With V trimmed by 3 bases and J by 4 bases, 4 bases remained unmatched. This CDR3 reads CASSEGTGGSYGYTF. CDR3 nucleotide sequence: TGTGCCAGCAGTGAGGGGACAGGGGGGAGCTATGGCTACACCTTC.